The following is a T cell receptor beta chain sequence with its context. As yet, its antigen is unknown. These data belong to a study of shared clonotypes between healthy human individuals. The wider study: Per-donor plates numbered three CD4 naive, three CD4 memory, two CD8 naive and one CD8 memory.

Germline-derived CDR1 and CDR2 are SGHNT and YYREEE (reference sequence). The germline V and J ends were trimmed by 6 bases and 4 bases, with 13 bases remaining between them. The length of the CDR3 is 13 residues. In the authors' workflow: Junction-only immunoSEQ sequences carried no quality scores, so filtering differed. Using immunoSEQ multiplex PCR, the repertoire was profiled, and TCRdb retains in-frame clones only, with some absent. The V and J calls and clone size were taken over from that table, and D and trimming were inferred from the DNA. The sample includes around 370,000 clones, 96% of them seen just once. Study-wide findings and caveats: Sequencing depth was expected to affect clonotype sharing among donors.

The specimen sequenced was memory CD8+ T cells sorted from blood. Subset meaning: CD45RO+ cells pooled with CCR7-negative TemRA cells. This receptor was taken from a man in his thirties or forties in good health. The chain combines TRBV5-4 with TRBJ2-5, with D tentatively TRBD1 (6 bases). The CDR3 protein is CASNPAGAETQYF. As DNA, the CDR3 is TGTGCCAGCAACCCCGCAGGGGCAGAGACCCAGTACTTC.